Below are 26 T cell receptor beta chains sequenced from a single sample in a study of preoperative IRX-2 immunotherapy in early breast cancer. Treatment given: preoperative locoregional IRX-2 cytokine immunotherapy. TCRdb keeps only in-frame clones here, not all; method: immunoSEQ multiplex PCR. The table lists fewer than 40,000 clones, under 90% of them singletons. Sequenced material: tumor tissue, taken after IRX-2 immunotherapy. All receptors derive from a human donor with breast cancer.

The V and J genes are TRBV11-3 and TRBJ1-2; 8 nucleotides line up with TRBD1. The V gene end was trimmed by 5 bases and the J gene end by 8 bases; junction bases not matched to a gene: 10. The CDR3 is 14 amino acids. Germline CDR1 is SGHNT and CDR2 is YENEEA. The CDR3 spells CASSLGQGLGGYTF. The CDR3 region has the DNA TGTGCCAGCAGCCTCGGACAGGGACTAGGCGGCTACACCTTC.

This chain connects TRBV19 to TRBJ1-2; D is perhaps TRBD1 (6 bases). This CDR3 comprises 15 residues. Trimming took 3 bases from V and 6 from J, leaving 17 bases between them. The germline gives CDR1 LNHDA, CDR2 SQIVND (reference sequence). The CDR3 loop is CASSIGQQGIHGYTF. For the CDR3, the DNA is TGTGCCAGTAGTATTGGGCAACAGGGCATCCATGGCTACACCTTC.

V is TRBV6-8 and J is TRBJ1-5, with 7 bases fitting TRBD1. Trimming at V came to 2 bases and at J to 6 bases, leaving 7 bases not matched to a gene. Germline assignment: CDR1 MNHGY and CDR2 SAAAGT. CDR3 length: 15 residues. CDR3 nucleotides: TGTGCCAGCAGTTACGGGAGACAGGGCTCTCAGCCCCAGCATTTT. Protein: CASSYGRQGSQPQHF.

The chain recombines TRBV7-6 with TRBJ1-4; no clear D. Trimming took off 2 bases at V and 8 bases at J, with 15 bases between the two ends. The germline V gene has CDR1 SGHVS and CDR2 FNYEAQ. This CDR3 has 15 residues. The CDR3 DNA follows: TGTGCCAGCAGCTTAAGGTTCGCGGGTATAGAAAAACTGTTTTTT. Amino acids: CASSLRFAGIEKLFF.

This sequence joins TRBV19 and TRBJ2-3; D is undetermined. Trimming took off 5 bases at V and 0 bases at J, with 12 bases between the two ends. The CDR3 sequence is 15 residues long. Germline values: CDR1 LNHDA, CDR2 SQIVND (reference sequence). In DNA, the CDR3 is TGTGCCAGTAGTCCCGGCGACGCTAGCACAGATACGCAGTATTTT. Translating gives CASSPGDASTDTQYF.

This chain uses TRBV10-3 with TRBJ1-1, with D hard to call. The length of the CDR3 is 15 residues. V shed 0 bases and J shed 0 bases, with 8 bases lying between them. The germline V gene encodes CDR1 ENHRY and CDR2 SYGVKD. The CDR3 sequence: CAISESDVLNTEAFF. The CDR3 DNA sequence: TGTGCCATCAGTGAGTCGGATGTCTTGAACACTGAAGCTTTCTTT.

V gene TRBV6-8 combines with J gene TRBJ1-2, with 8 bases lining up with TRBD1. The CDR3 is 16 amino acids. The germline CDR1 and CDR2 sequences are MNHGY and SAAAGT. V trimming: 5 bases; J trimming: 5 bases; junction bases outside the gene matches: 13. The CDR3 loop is CASSGWTGTSLYGYTF. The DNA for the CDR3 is TGTGCCAGCAGTGGATGGACAGGGACTTCTTTATATGGCTACACCTTC.

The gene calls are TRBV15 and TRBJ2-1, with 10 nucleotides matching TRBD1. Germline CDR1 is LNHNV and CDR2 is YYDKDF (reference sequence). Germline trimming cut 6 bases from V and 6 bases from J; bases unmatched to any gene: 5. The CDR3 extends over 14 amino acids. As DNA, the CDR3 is TGTGCCACCAGGGGACAGGGGTCCATCAATGAGCAGTTCTTC. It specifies CATRGQGSINEQFF.

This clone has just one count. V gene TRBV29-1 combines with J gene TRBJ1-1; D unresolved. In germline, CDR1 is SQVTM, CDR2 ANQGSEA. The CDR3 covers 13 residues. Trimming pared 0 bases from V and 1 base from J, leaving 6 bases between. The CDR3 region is CSVEDPRNTEAFF. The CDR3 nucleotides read TGCAGCGTTGAAGATCCCAGGAACACTGAAGCTTTCTTT.

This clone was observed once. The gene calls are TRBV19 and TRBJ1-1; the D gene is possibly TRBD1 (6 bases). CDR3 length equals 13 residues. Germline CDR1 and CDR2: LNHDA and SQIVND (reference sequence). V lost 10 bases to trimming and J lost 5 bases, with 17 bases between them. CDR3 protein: CAIRDTSRTEAFF. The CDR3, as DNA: TGTGCCATAAGGGACACCTCGCGGACTGAAGCTTTCTTT. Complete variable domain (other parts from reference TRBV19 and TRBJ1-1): DGGITQSPKYLFRKEGQNVTLSCEQNLNHDAMYWYRQDPGQGLRLIYYSQIVNDFQKGDIAEGYSVSREKKESFPLTVTSAQKNPTAFYLCAIRDTSRTEAFFGQGTRLTVV.

The CDR3 DNA follows: TGCGCCAGCAGCTTGGTGTCAGCTAACTATGGCTACACCTTC. Its translation: CASSLVSANYGYTF. V is TRBV5-1 and J is TRBJ1-2; D is unresolved. V lost 0 bases and J lost 0, with 6 bases in between. Germline assignment: CDR1 SGHRS and CDR2 YFSETQ. This CDR3 is built from 14 residues. The variable domain in full, completed from reference TRBV5-1 and TRBJ1-2, reads KAGVTQTPRYLIKTRGQQVTLSCSPISGHRSVSWYQQTPGQGLQFLFEYFSETQRNKGNFPGRFSGRQFSNSRSEMNVSTLELGDSALYLCASSLVSANYGYTFGSGTRLTVV.

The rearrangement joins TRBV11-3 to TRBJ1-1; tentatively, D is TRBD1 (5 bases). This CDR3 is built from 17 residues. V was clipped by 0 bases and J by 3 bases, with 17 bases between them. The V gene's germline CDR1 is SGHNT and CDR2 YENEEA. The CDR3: CASSLDRRGSSDTEAFF. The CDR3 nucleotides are TGTGCCAGCAGCTTAGATAGGAGGGGTAGTAGCGACACTGAAGCTTTCTTT.

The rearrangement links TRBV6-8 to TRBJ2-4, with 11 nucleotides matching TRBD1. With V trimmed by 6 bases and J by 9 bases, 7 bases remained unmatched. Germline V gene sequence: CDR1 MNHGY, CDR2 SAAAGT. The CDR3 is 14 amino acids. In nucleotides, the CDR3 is TGTGCCAGCAGGCCCAGGACAGGGGGCTTCATTCAGTACTTC. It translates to CASRPRTGGFIQYF.

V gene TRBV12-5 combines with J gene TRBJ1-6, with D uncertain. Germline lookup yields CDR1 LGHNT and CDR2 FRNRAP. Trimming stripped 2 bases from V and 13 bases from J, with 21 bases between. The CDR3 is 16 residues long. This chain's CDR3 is CASGLTDQTRNEPLHF. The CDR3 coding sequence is TGTGCTAGTGGTTTGACCGATCAGACCCGGAACGAGCCCCTCCACTTT.

CDR3: CASSLVPGTRSTDTQYF. DNA of the CDR3: TGCGCCAGCAGCTTGGTTCCGGGGACACGAAGCACAGATACGCAGTATTTT. This chain connects TRBV5-1 to TRBJ2-3, with D possibly being TRBD1 (6 bases). Per the germline V gene, CDR1 is SGHRS and CDR2 is YFSETQ. The germline V and J ends were trimmed by 0 bases and 0 bases, with 14 bases remaining between them. This CDR3 is 17 amino acids long.

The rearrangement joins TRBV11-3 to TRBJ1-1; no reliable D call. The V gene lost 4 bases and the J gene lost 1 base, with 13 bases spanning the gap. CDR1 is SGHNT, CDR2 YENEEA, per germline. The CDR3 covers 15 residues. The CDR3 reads CASSSRPGSNTEAFF. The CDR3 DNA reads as TGTGCCAGCAGCTCGCGGCCCGGCTCGAACACTGAAGCTTTCTTT.

CDR3 loop: CASSLVSSPGNTIYF. In nucleotides, the CDR3 is TGTGCCAGCAGCTTAGTGTCCAGCCCAGGAAACACCATATATTTT. J is TRBJ1-3 and V is TRBV11-3; no definite D call. Germline V gene lookup returns CDR1 SGHNT and CDR2 YENEEA. The CDR3 covers 15 residues. With 1 base removed from V and 4 bases from J, the gap between germline ends came to 11 bases.

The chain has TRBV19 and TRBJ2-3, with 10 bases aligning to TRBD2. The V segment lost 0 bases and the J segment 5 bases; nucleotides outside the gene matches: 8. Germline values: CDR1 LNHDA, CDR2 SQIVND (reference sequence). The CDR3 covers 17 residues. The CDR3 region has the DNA TGTGCCAGTAGTATAGACCTAGCGGGGGCCTACGGAGATACGCAGTATTTT. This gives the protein CASSIDLAGAYGDTQYF.

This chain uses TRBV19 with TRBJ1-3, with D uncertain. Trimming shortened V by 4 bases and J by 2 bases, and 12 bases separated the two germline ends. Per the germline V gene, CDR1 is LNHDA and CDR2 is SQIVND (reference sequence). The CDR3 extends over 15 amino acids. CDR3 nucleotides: TGTGCCAGTAGTACCGCCGGACTTCCTGGAAACACCATATATTTT. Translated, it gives CASSTAGLPGNTIYF.

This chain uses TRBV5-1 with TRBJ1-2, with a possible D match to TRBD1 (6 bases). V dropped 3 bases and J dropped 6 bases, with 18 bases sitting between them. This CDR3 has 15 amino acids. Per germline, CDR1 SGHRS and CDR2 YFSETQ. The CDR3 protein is CASSSSTIRGNGYTF. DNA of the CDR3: TGCGCCAGCAGCTCGTCTACGATCAGGGGAAATGGCTACACCTTC.

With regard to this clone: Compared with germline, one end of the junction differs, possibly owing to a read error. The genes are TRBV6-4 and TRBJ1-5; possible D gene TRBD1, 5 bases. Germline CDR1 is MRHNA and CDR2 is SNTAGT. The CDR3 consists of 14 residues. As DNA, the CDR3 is TGTGCCATCAGTGAAGGGGCCCGGGGTGAGCCCCAGCATTTT. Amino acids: CAISEGARGEPQHF.

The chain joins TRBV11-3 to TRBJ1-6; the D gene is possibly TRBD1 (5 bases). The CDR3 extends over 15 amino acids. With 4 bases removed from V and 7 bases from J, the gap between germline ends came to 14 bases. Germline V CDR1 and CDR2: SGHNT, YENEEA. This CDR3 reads CASSSHGQGNSPLHF. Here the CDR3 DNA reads TGTGCCAGCAGCTCACATGGGCAGGGAAATTCACCCCTCCACTTT.

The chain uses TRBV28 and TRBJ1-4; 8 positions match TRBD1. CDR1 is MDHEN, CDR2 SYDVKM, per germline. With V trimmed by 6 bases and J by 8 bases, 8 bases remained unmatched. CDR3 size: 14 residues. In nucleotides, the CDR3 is TGTGCCAGCAGCAAAAGACAGGGGAGAGAAAAACTGTTTTTT. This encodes CASSKRQGREKLFF. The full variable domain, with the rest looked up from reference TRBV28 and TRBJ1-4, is DVKVTQSSRYLVKRTGEKVFLECVQDMDHENMFWYRQDPGLGLRLIYFSYDVKMKEKGDIPEGYSVSREKKERFSLILESASTNQTSMYLCASSKRQGREKLFFGSGTQLSVL.

CDR3 nucleotides: TGTGCCAGCACCACGAGGGACAGGGATGCCAATGAGCAGTTCTTC. Amino acid sequence: CASTTRDRDANEQFF. V and J are TRBV6-7 and TRBJ2-1; 9 nucleotides match TRBD1. TRBV6-7 counts as an open reading frame of uncertain function. This CDR3 comprises 15 residues. Trimming cost V 7 bases and J 6 bases; bases outside gene matches: 10.

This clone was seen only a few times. CDR3 region: CASSYYGTTGNTIYF. Here the CDR3 DNA reads TGTGCCAGCAGTTACTACGGGACGACTGGAAACACCATATATTTT. The rearrangement uses TRBV6-8 and TRBJ1-3; D might be TRBD1 (5 bases). The CDR3 contains 15 residues. Germline CDR1 reads MNHGY; CDR2 reads SAAAGT. V gave up 1 base and J gave up 2 bases, with 9 bases separating them.

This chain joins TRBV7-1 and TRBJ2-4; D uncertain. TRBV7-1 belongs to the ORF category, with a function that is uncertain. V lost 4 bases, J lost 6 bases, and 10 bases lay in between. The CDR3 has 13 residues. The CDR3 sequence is CASSLADRNIQYF. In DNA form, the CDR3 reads TGTGCCAGCAGCTTAGCCGACCGAAACATTCAGTACTTC.